The clone carrying this T cell receptor beta chain showed up just once. Antigen specificity is unknown. Primers included in the PCR were 60 Vbeta and 13 Jbeta primers. The assay was immunoSEQ multiplex PCR, and TCRdb's table has in-frame clones only and misses some. The sample has under 200,000 clones, about four fifths seen once. This specimen comes from a study of cytomegalovirus exposure and HLA in healthy donors. The junction had 6 bases not matched to a gene; V was cut back by 5 bases and J by 3 bases. Germline values: CDR1 SGHVS, CDR2 FNYEAQ. This CDR3 contains 14 residues. General study points: Analysis performed later showed TCR beta chains linked to HLA being more clonally expanded than equally common others.

The V call is TRBV7-6, the J call TRBJ2-7; TRBD1 aligns across 8 bases. The source is a man aged 50 to 59 in good health and CMV-seropositive. Material for sequencing was PBMCs. Here the CDR3 reads CASSISGTGYEQYF. In nucleotides, the CDR3 is TGTGCCAGCAGCATTTCCGGGACAGGCTACGAGCAGTACTTC.